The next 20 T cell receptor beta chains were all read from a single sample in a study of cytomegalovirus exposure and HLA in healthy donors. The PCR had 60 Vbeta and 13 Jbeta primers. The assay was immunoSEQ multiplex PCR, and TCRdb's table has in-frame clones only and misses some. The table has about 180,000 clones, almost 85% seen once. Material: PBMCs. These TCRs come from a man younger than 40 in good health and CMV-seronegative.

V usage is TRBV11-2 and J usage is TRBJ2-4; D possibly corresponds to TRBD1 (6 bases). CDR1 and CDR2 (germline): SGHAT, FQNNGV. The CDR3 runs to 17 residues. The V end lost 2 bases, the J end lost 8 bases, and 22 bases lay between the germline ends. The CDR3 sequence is CASSLIPTLGAGYIQYF. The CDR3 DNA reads TGTGCCAGCAGCTTAATCCCTACACTGGGGGCCGGGTACATTCAGTACTTC. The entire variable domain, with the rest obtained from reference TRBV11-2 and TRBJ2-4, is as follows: EAGVAQSPRYKIIEKRQSVAFWCNPISGHATLYWYQQILGQGPKLLIQFQNNGVVDDSQLPKDRFSAERLKGVDSTLKIQPAKLEDSAVYLCASSLIPTLGAGYIQYFGAGTRLSVL.

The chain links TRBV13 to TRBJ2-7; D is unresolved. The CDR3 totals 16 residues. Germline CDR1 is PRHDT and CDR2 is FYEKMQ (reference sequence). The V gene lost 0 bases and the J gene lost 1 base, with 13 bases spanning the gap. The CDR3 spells CASSLGGGRNSYEQYF. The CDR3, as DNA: TGTGCCAGCAGCTTAGGAGGTGGGCGAAATTCCTACGAGCAGTACTTC. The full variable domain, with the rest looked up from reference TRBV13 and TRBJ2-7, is AAGVIQSPRHLIKEKRETATLKCYPIPRHDTVYWYQQGPGQDPQFLISFYEKMQSDKGSIPDRFSAQQFSDYHSELNMSSLELGDSALYFCASSLGGGRNSYEQYFGPGTRLTVT.

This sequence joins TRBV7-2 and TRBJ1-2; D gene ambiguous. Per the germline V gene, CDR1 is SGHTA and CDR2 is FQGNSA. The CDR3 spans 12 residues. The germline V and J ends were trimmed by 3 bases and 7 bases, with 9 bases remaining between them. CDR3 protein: CASSFSVRGYTF. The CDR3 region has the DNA TGTGCCAGCAGCTTCTCCGTTCGTGGCTACACCTTC.

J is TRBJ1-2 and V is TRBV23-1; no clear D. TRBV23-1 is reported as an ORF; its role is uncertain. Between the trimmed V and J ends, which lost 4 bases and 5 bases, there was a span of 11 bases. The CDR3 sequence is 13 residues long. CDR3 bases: TGCGCCAGCAGTCCACCTCGGCGGTATGGCTACACCTTC. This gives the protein CASSPPRRYGYTF.

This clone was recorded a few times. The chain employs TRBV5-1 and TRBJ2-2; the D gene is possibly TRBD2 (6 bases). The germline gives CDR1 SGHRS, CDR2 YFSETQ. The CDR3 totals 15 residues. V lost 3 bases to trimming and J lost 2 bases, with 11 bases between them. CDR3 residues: CASSWLALNTGELFF. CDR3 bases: TGCGCCAGCAGCTGGCTAGCGCTTAACACCGGGGAGCTGTTTTTT.

The CDR3 sequence is CASSLVVASDRGRPEAFF. The CDR3 DNA follows: TGCGCCAGCAGCTTGGTCGTGGCATCTGACAGGGGTAGGCCTGAAGCTTTCTTT. The chain is built from TRBV5-1 and TRBJ1-1, with 8 bases fitting TRBD1. In germline, CDR1 is SGHRS, CDR2 YFSETQ. The CDR3 runs 18 residues. V lost 0 bases to trimming and J lost 6 bases; unmatched junction nucleotides: 16.

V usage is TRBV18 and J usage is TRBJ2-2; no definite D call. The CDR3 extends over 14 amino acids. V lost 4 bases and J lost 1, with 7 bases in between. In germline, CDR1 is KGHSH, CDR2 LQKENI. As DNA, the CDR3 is TGTGCCAGCTCACTCAAAAAGAACACCGGGGAGCTGTTTTTT. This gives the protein CASSLKKNTGELFF.

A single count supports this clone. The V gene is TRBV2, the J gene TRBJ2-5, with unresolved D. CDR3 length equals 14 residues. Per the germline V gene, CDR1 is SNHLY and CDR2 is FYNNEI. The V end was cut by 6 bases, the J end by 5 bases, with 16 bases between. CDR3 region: CASRTYKMRETQYF. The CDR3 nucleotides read TGTGCCAGCAGGACGTATAAAATGCGGGAGACCCAGTACTTC.

CDR3 loop: CASSEQWGLQETQYF. CDR3 in DNA: TGTGCCAGCAGTGAACAGTGGGGGCTACAAGAGACCCAGTACTTC. This chain connects TRBV6-1 to TRBJ2-5; perhaps TRBD1 as D (6 bases). Germline V gene data show CDR1 as MNHNS and CDR2 as SASEGT. This CDR3 region has 15 residues. V lost 2 bases and J 2 bases, leaving 12 bases between the germline ends.

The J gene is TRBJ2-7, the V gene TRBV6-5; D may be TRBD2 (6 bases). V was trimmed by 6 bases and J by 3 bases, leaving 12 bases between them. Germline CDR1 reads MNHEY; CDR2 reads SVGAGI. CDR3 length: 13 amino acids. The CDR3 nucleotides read TGTGCCAGCAGGGCCACCGGGAGCTACGAGCAGTACTTC. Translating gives CASRATGSYEQYF.

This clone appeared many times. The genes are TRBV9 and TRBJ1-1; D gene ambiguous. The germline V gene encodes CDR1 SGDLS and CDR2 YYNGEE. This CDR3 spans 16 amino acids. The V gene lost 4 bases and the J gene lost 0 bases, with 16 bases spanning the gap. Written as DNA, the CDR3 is TGTGCCAGCAGCCCTCGGGGAAGAGGCATGAACACTGAAGCTTTCTTT. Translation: CASSPRGRGMNTEAFF.

DNA of the CDR3: TGCGCCAGCAGCTTTGGGACAGGGGCAGCTAACTATGGCTACACCTTC. It encodes CASSFGTGAANYGYTF. V usage is TRBV5-1 and J usage is TRBJ1-2; TRBD1 agrees at 10 bases. The germline V gene encodes CDR1 SGHRS and CDR2 YFSETQ. With V trimmed by 2 bases and J by 0 bases, 4 bases remained unmatched. This CDR3 comprises 16 residues.

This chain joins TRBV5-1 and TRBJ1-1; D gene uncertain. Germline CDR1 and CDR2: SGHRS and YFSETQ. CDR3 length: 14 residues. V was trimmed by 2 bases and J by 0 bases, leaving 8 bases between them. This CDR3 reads CASSFSSLNTEAFF. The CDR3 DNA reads TGCGCCAGCAGCTTTAGTAGCCTGAACACTGAAGCTTTCTTT. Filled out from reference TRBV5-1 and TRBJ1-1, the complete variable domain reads KAGVTQTPRYLIKTRGQQVTLSCSPISGHRSVSWYQQTPGQGLQFLFEYFSETQRNKGNFPGRFSGRQFSNSRSEMNVSTLELGDSALYLCASSFSSLNTEAFFGQGTRLTVV.

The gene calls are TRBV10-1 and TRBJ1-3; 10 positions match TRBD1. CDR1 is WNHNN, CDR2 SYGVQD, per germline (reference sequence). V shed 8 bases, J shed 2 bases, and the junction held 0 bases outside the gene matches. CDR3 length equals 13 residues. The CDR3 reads CASDRGPGNTIYF. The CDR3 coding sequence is TGCGCCAGCGACAGGGGGCCTGGAAACACCATATATTTT.

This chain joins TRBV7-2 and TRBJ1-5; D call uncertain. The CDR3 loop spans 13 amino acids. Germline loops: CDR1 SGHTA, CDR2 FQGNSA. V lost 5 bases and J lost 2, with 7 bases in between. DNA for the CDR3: TGTGCCAGCAGCGTTCGGGGCAATCAGCCCCAGCATTTT. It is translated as CASSVRGNQPQHF.

CDR3 DNA sequence: TGTGCCAGCAGCTTGGCCCGGGAGCTTAATGAAAAACTGTTTTTT. Protein: CASSLARELNEKLFF. This chain uses TRBV5-8 with TRBJ1-4; no clear D. Germline V gives CDR1 SGHTS, CDR2 YDEGEE. This CDR3 has 15 residues. The ends were cut back, 0 bases at V and 4 bases at J, with 10 bases in the middle.

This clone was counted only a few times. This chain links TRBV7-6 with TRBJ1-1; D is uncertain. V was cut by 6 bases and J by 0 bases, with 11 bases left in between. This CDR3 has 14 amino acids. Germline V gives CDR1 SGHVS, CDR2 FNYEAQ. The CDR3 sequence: CASRLTEMNTEAFF. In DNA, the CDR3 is TGTGCCAGCAGGCTCACTGAGATGAACACTGAAGCTTTCTTT.

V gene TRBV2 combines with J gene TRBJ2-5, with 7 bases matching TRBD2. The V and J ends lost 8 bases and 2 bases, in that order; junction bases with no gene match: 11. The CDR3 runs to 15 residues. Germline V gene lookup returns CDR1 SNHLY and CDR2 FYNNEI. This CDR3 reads CASLAPRTSQETQYF. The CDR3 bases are TGTGCCAGCCTGGCTCCTAGGACTAGTCAAGAGACCCAGTACTTC.

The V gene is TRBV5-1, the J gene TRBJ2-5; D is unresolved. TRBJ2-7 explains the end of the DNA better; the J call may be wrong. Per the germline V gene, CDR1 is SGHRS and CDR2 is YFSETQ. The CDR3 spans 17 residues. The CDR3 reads CASSLPPSSGVSYEQYF. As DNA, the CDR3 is TGCGCCAGCAGCTTGCCCCCTTCATCCGGAGTTTCCTACGAGCAGTACTTC.

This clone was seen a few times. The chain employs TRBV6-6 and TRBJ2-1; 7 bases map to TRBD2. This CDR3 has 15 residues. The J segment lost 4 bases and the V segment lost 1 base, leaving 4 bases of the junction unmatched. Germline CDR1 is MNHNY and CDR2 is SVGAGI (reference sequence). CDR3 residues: CASSYFRGDYNEQFF. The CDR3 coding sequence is TGTGCCAGCAGTTACTTCCGGGGGGATTACAATGAGCAGTTCTTC.